These 30 T cell receptor beta chains came from one sample sequenced in a study of graft-versus-host responses after intestinal transplantation. Assay: immunoSEQ multiplex PCR; the TCRdb copy retains only in-frame clones and omits some. The sample includes about 88,000 clones, roughly 90% of them seen just once. Their cognate antigens are unknown. This specimen was unstimulated CD4+ T cells sorted from spleen or lymph node cells, taken before intestinal transplant. These receptors were obtained from a human donor who received an intestinal transplant.

This chain uses TRBV7-9 with TRBJ1-2; D perhaps matches TRBD1 (5 bases). From germline, CDR1 is SEHNR and CDR2 FQNEAQ (reference sequence). The CDR3 extends over 15 amino acids. Deletions cut 3 bases from V and 0 bases from J, with 11 bases between. As DNA, the CDR3 is TGTGCCAGCAGCTTTGGGGCCGTCTCTAACTATGGCTACACCTTC. Amino acid sequence: CASSFGAVSNYGYTF.

The genes are TRBV19 and TRBJ1-1, with 7 bases lining up with TRBD1. The V segment lost 4 bases and the J segment 6 bases; nucleotides outside the gene matches: 8. Germline loops: CDR1 LNHDA, CDR2 SQIVND (reference sequence). This CDR3 has 14 residues. The CDR3, as DNA: TGTGCCAGTAGTACCCTGACAGGGTTCGCTGAAGCTTTCTTT. Its translation is CASSTLTGFAEAFF.

V gene TRBV15 combines with J gene TRBJ2-7; TRBD1 matches at 11 bases. With 3 bases clipped from V and 3 bases from J, the junction kept 7 bases outside the gene matches. The CDR3 loop spans 16 amino acids. Germline CDR1 is LNHNV and CDR2 is YYDKDF (reference sequence). CDR3 in DNA: TGTGCCACCAGCAGTATCGGGACAGGGGGATTCTACGAGCAGTACTTC. It codes for CATSSIGTGGFYEQYF.

V is TRBV9 and J is TRBJ2-5; 15 bases agree with TRBD2. The V gene end was trimmed by 4 bases and the J gene end by 2 bases; junction bases not matched to a gene: 3. The length of the CDR3 is 16 residues. CDR1 and CDR2 from the germline V gene are SGDLS and YYNGEE. In DNA, the CDR3 is TGTGCCAGCAGCTTAGGACTAGCGGGGGGGCAAGAGACCCAGTACTTC. As protein: CASSLGLAGGQETQYF. Full variable domain (remainder filled in from reference TRBV9 and TRBJ2-5): DSGVTQTPKHLITATGQRVTLRCSPRSGDLSVYWYQQSLDQGLQFLIQYYNGEERAKGNILERFSAQQFPDLHSELNLSSLELGDSALYFCASSLGLAGGQETQYFGPGTRLLVL.

The rearrangement links TRBV11-3 to TRBJ1-2; D unclear. This CDR3 is built from 14 residues. Trimming pared 11 bases from V and 9 bases from J, leaving 25 bases between. CDR1 and CDR2 (germline): SGHNT, YENEEA. The CDR3: CAPTVFGPLVCYTF. The CDR3 DNA reads as TGTGCCCCTACGGTCTTCGGTCCGCTTGTCTGCTACACCTTC.

The chain employs TRBV9 and TRBJ1-6; 7 bases map to TRBD1. V was pared by 3 bases and J by 0 bases, with 3 bases of the junction left unmatched. This CDR3 spans 16 amino acids. CDR1 and CDR2 from the germline V gene are SGDLS and YYNGEE. CDR3 bases: TGTGCCAGCAGCGCACAGGGGAACTCCTATAATTCACCCCTCCACTTT. Translation: CASSAQGNSYNSPLHF.

The chain is built from TRBV5-1 and TRBJ2-1, with TRBD2 identical over 15 bases. The length of the CDR3 is 16 residues. J was trimmed by 9 bases and V by 4 bases; bases with no gene match: 8. CDR1 and CDR2 (germline): SGHRS, YFSETQ. The CDR3 coding sequence is TGCGCCAGCAGCCCTAGGACTAGCGGGGGGGCGAGTGAGCAGTTCTTC. It encodes CASSPRTSGGASEQFF. The variable domain in full, completed from reference TRBV5-1 and TRBJ2-1, reads KAGVTQTPRYLIKTRGQQVTLSCSPISGHRSVSWYQQTPGQGLQFLFEYFSETQRNKGNFPGRFSGRQFSNSRSEMNVSTLELGDSALYLCASSPRTSGGASEQFFGPGTRLTVL.

This chain links TRBV2 with TRBJ2-7, with D perhaps matching TRBD1 (5 bases). There are 15 residues in the CDR3. The germline V and J ends were trimmed by 6 bases and 4 bases, with 19 bases remaining between them. Per germline, CDR1 SNHLY and CDR2 FYNNEI. The CDR3 DNA is TGTGCCAGCAGCCGAGGCCGACAGAGACCATACGAGCAGTACTTC. Protein product: CASSRGRQRPYEQYF.

This clone was counted once. The genes are TRBV7-9 and TRBJ1-3; maybe TRBD1 (6 bases). The germline gives CDR1 SEHNR, CDR2 FQNEAQ (reference sequence). Trimming left V 3 bases short and J 3 bases short, with 21 bases between. This CDR3 is built from 18 residues. CDR3 DNA sequence: TGTGCCAGCAGCTTCCAACAGGGAGGGGGTCCTAGTGGAAACACCATATATTTT. Residues: CASSFQQGGGPSGNTIYF.

The chain has TRBV9 and TRBJ2-2; perhaps TRBD1 as D (6 bases). This CDR3 comprises 17 residues. Looked up from germline, CDR1 is SGDLS and CDR2 is YYNGEE. Trimming cost V 0 bases and J 4 bases, with 16 bases left between them. The CDR3 nucleotides read TGTGCCAGCAGCGTAGCCCCCTTACAAGGGGGCACCGGGGAGCTGTTTTTT. This sequence encodes CASSVAPLQGGTGELFF.

This clone was seen just once. The J gene is TRBJ1-2, the V gene TRBV7-4; D gene uncertain. V lost 1 base and J 2 bases, leaving 5 bases between the germline ends. Germline lookup yields CDR1 SGHVT and CDR2 SQSDAQ. CDR3 size: 13 residues. This chain's CDR3 is CASSLGQNYGYTF. CDR3 DNA: TGTGCCAGCAGCTTAGGGCAGAACTATGGCTACACCTTC.

J is TRBJ1-5 and V is TRBV19, with D unresolved. The CDR3 runs 15 residues. Trimming cost V 0 bases and J 4 bases, with 10 bases left between them. The germline gives CDR1 LNHDA, CDR2 SQIVND (reference sequence). This chain's CDR3 is CASSIEAGRNQPQHF. For the CDR3, the DNA is TGTGCCAGTAGTATAGAGGCGGGCAGGAATCAGCCCCAGCATTTT.

The rearrangement uses TRBV6-1 and TRBJ2-4; possibly TRBD2 for D (5 bases). CDR1 and CDR2 (germline): MNHNS, SASEGT. This CDR3 region has 13 residues. V dropped 1 base and J dropped 7 bases, with 8 bases sitting between them. The CDR3 DNA reads as TGTGCCAGCAGTGAAGGGCCGGGGAACATTCAGTACTTC. This encodes CASSEGPGNIQYF.

The rearrangement uses TRBV7-9 and TRBJ1-2; the match to TRBD1 covers 12 bases. CDR3 size: 15 residues. The V gene's germline CDR1 is SEHNR and CDR2 FQNEAQ (reference sequence). V lost 5 bases, J lost 4 bases, and 5 bases stayed unmatched. The CDR3 sequence is CASSPGTGGLYGYTF. For the CDR3, the DNA is TGTGCCAGCAGCCCCGGGACAGGGGGCCTCTATGGCTACACCTTC.

This clone was counted only a few times. V and J are TRBV5-6 and TRBJ1-3; TRBD1 might be the D (5 bases). V was cut by 2 bases and J by 1 base, with 13 bases left in between. This CDR3 contains 16 residues. Germline CDR1 is SGHDT and CDR2 is YYEEEE. The CDR3 bases are TGTGCCAGCAGCTTTGGCAGGGTGGGATCTGGAAACACCATATATTTT. Translated, it gives CASSFGRVGSGNTIYF.

The chain links TRBV5-1 to TRBJ2-5; 13 bases are a match to TRBD2. J gave up 4 bases and V 4 bases, and 10 bases lay outside the gene matches. Germline assignment: CDR1 SGHRS and CDR2 YFSETQ. CDR3 length equals 17 residues. Here the CDR3 DNA reads TGCGCCAGCAGCCCAGGACTAGCGGGGGCCGACACAGAGACCCAGTACTTC. Amino acids: CASSPGLAGADTETQYF.

This rearrangement joins TRBV9 to TRBJ1-1, with TRBD1 matching over 8 bases. The CDR3 contains 16 residues. Germline V gene data show CDR1 as SGDLS and CDR2 as YYNGEE. Unmatched junction bases numbered 6, after V lost 1 base and J lost 1 base. CDR3 sequence reads: CASSVRGQGTNTEAFF. DNA of the CDR3: TGTGCCAGCAGCGTACGAGGACAGGGAACGAACACTGAAGCTTTCTTT.

There are a few counts of this clone. V and J are TRBV6-6 and TRBJ1-6, with D possibly TRBD1 on 5 matching bases. This CDR3 spans 14 amino acids. Trimming removed 7 bases at V and 10 bases at J, with 17 bases between. Germline V gives CDR1 MNHNY, CDR2 SVGAGI (reference sequence). As DNA, the CDR3 is TGTGCCAGCACTACCCCGGCAGGGAGGTCACCCCTCCACTTT. Protein: CASTTPAGRSPLHF.

In DNA, the CDR3 is TGTGCCAGCAGCAGTAGAGTGGGGGGAAGGGGCTACACCTTC. It encodes CASSSRVGGRGYTF. V and J are TRBV9 and TRBJ1-2, with D possibly TRBD1 on 5 matching bases. V was cut by 4 bases and J by 8 bases, with 18 bases left in between. The CDR3 extends over 14 amino acids. CDR1 and CDR2 (germline): SGDLS, YYNGEE. The entire variable domain, with the rest obtained from reference TRBV9 and TRBJ1-2, is as follows: DSGVTQTPKHLITATGQRVTLRCSPRSGDLSVYWYQQSLDQGLQFLIQYYNGEERAKGNILERFSAQQFPDLHSELNLSSLELGDSALYFCASSSRVGGRGYTFGSGTRLTVV.

The chain employs TRBV15 and TRBJ1-4; D gene uncertain. The V end lost 5 bases, the J end lost 0 bases, and 7 bases lay between the germline ends. Germline-derived CDR1 and CDR2 are LNHNV and YYDKDF (reference sequence). The CDR3 loop spans 14 amino acids. CDR3 loop: CATSAGSTNEKLFF. The CDR3 DNA follows: TGTGCCACCAGCGCGGGCTCAACTAATGAAAAACTGTTTTTT.

On this clone itself: One end of the junction does not line up with germline, which may come from a read error. The chain uses TRBV2 and TRBJ1-3, with 9 nucleotides matching TRBD1. The CDR3 sequence is 15 residues long. In germline, CDR1 is SNHLY, CDR2 FYNNEI. The CDR3 DNA sequence: TGTGCCACCAGTCAAGGATCGGGACAGGGTTTCACCATATATTTT. Protein sequence: CATSQGSGQGFTIYF.

This clone occurred once. The rearrangement links TRBV4-1 to TRBJ1-2, with TRBD1 matching over 11 bases. CDR1 and CDR2 (germline): MGHRA, YSYEKL. Germline trimming cut 0 bases from V and 0 bases from J; bases unmatched to any gene: 6. This CDR3 has 18 amino acids. CDR3 DNA sequence: TGCGCCAGCAGCCAAGACGGGACAGGGGGTGTTACTAACTATGGCTACACCTTC. It yields the protein CASSQDGTGGVTNYGYTF.

The chain links TRBV5-1 to TRBJ1-2, with 10 bases that match TRBD1. V gave up 0 bases and J gave up 3 bases; unmatched junction bases: 5. CDR3 length equals 16 residues. Looked up from germline, CDR1 is SGHRS and CDR2 is YFSETQ. The CDR3, as DNA: TGCGCCAGCAGCTTGGATGGGACAGGGGTTGACTATGGCTACACCTTC. This gives the protein CASSLDGTGVDYGYTF. The complete variable domain, with remaining parts taken from reference TRBV5-1 and TRBJ1-2, reads KAGVTQTPRYLIKTRGQQVTLSCSPISGHRSVSWYQQTPGQGLQFLFEYFSETQRNKGNFPGRFSGRQFSNSRSEMNVSTLELGDSALYLCASSLDGTGVDYGYTFGSGTRLTVV.

V gene TRBV4-1 combines with J gene TRBJ1-1, with a possible D match to TRBD1 (5 bases). The CDR3 loop spans 14 amino acids. CDR1 is MGHRA, CDR2 YSYEKL, per germline. Trimming pared 4 bases from V and 4 bases from J, leaving 13 bases between. The CDR3: CASSPRGGGTEAFF. The CDR3 bases are TGCGCCAGCAGCCCCCGTGGGGGGGGCACTGAAGCTTTCTTT.

The rearrangement joins TRBV11-1 to TRBJ1-1; unclear D gene. CDR3 length equals 13 residues. Germline values: CDR1 SGHAT, CDR2 FQDESV (reference sequence). V was cut by 7 bases and J by 1 base, with 10 bases left in between. The CDR3 DNA sequence: TGTGCCAGCACAACCTACAGGAACACTGAAGCTTTCTTT. Residues: CASTTYRNTEAFF.

This chain links TRBV5-6 with TRBJ2-1; possible D gene TRBD1, 6 bases. V lost 6 bases to trimming and J lost 4 bases, with 11 bases between them. Germline V gene data show CDR1 as SGHDT and CDR2 as YYEEEE. This CDR3 spans 13 amino acids. The CDR3 bases are TGTGCCAGCACCCTGACAGGATACAATGAGCAGTTCTTC. It is translated as CASTLTGYNEQFF.

The chain links TRBV5-1 to TRBJ2-7; 7 nucleotides align to TRBD1. This CDR3 has 12 amino acids. Germline loops: CDR1 SGHRS, CDR2 YFSETQ. Germline trimming cut 5 bases from V and 7 bases from J; bases unmatched to any gene: 6. CDR3 sequence reads: CASSDTGVEQYF. For the CDR3, the DNA is TGCGCCAGCAGTGACACAGGGGTTGAGCAGTACTTC.

The chain recombines TRBV5-5 with TRBJ1-5, with D unresolved. The germline V and J ends were trimmed by 0 bases and 5 bases, with 15 bases remaining between them. This CDR3 is 16 amino acids long. Germline V lookup: CDR1 SGHKS, CDR2 YYEKEE (reference sequence). The CDR3: CASSLGLLGFDQPQHF. The CDR3 bases are TGTGCCAGCAGCTTGGGTCTTTTGGGCTTCGATCAGCCCCAGCATTTT.

This chain connects TRBV27 to TRBJ1-1; 11 bases align to TRBD1. The CDR3 runs to 16 residues. Germline V CDR1 and CDR2: MNHEY, SMNVEV (reference sequence). V dropped 3 bases and J dropped 4; count of bases not matched to a gene: 7. The CDR3 DNA reads as TGTGCCAGCAGTTTGAGGGACAGGGGGGGAGTCACTGAAGCTTTCTTT. This encodes CASSLRDRGGVTEAFF.

The chain couples TRBV6-5 to TRBJ1-2; 10 bases align to TRBD1. CDR3 length equals 13 residues. Trimming cost V 4 bases and J 4 bases; bases outside gene matches: 0. Germline V gives CDR1 MNHEY, CDR2 SVGAGI. For the CDR3, the DNA is TGTGCCAGCAGTTGGACAGGGGGCTATGGCTACACCTTC. Translating it yields CASSWTGGYGYTF.